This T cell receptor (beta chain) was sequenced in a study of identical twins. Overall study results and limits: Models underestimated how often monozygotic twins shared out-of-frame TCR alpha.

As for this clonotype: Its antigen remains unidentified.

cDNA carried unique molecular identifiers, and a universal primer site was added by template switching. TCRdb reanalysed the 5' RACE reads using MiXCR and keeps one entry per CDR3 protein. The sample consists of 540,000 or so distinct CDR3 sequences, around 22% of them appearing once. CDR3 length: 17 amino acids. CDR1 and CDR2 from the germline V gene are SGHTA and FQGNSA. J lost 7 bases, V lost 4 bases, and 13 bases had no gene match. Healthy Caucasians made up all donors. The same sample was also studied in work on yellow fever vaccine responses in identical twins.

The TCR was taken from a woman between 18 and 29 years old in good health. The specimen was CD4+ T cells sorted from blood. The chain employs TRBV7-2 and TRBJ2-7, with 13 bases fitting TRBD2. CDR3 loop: CASSSPTSGRLLREQYF. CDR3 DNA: TGTGCCAGCAGCTCCCCGACTAGCGGGAGGCTCCTACGGGAGCAGTACTTC.